These 3 T cell receptor beta chains came from one sample sequenced in a study of blood T cell repertoires in COVID-19 (dated by TCRdb to about 2020). The library was made by the immunoSEQ multiplex PCR assay. What TCRdb holds here is the immuneACCESS table cut down to in-frame rearrangements. Part of the clones is not present; checked against another copy, under half of the missing clones reflect an unresolved V gene, and the others are unexplained. Within this sample are about 400,000 clones, with more than 85% of them counted one time only. The ten largest clones add up to about 3% of the sample. The sample was peripheral blood. The source is a human donor in a cohort sampled during active COVID-19.

V and J are TRBV4-1 and TRBJ1-2; 7 bases line up with TRBD1. Trimming removed 4 bases from V and 0 bases from J; junction bases left unmatched: 5. This CDR3 comprises 15 residues. The germline gives CDR1 MGHRA, CDR2 YSYEKL. CDR3 residues: CASSPPRGANYGYTF. Here the CDR3 DNA reads TGCGCCAGCAGCCCGCCCAGGGGGGCTAACTATGGCTACACCTTC.

This clone was found once. Relative to the germline gene, one junction end is altered; a read error may explain this. The chain is built from TRBV25-1 and TRBJ2-1; TRBD1 is a possible D gene (7 bases). This CDR3 region has 15 residues. Germline values: CDR1 MGHDK, CDR2 SYGVNS. CDR3 sequence: CASSSGGGPYDEQFF. The CDR3 nucleotides read TGTGCCAGCAGTTCAGGAGGGGGCCCCTACGATGAGCAGTTCTTC.

This chain connects TRBV3-1 (or the pseudogene TRBV3-2) to TRBJ2-7; D is ambiguous. Looked up from germline, CDR1 is LGHDT and CDR2 is YNNKEL (reference sequence). With 6 bases removed from V and 6 bases from J, the gap between germline ends came to 12 bases. The CDR3 is 12 amino acids. The CDR3 sequence: CASSFLGVEQYF. The CDR3 DNA is TGTGCCAGCAGTTTTCTAGGAGTCGAGCAGTACTTC.